This T cell receptor beta chain was identified in a study of T cell responses to AZD1222 COVID-19 vaccine. In the study overall: Second-dose intervals near 4 or 12 weeks were combined.

Study-wide results and limits: The study found Spike-specific TCR breadth and depth rose after two AZD1222 doses. Unmutated variant regions are reportedly the target of nearly half of TCRs that are spike-specific. Most donors were white British, females outnumbered males, and clonal diversity was possibly underestimated.

Repertoires were generated with immunoSEQ multiplex PCR, while TCRdb's copy carries only in-frame clones and drops some. The repertoire consists of about 140,000 clones, with about 89% occurring once and the leading ten covering 4.7%. As concerns this clone: The antigen remains undetermined.

The receptor was derived from an adult in good health. Sequenced material: peripheral blood, taken on day 0 of AZD1222 vaccination.

The CDR3 DNA sequence: TGTGCCAGCAGTTTAAGTACATACAGTAACTATGGCTACACCTTC. Translation: CASSLSTYSNYGYTF. V is TRBV27 and J is TRBJ1-2; D gene ambiguous. CDR1 is MNHEY, CDR2 SMNVEV, per germline (reference sequence). Trimming stripped 2 bases from V and 1 base from J, with 11 bases between. The CDR3 has 15 residues.